This T cell receptor (beta chain) comes out of a study of blood T cell repertoires in COVID-19. Overall study: The United States, Italy and Spain supplied acute and convalescent COVID-19 samples. The analysed material was cDNA or gDNA that came from T cells, B-cell-depleted T cells, or PBMCs.

V shed 2 bases and J 0 bases; nucleotides not matched to a gene: 2. CDR3 size: 15 residues. Germline CDR1 reads SGHDT; CDR2 reads YYEEEE. TCRdb's copy holds only in-frame clones and misses some; the assay was immunoSEQ multiplex PCR. The repertoire holds about 80,000 clones, with roughly 91% as singletons. This clone was recorded only once. The V call is TRBV5-6, the J call TRBJ1-3; 7 bases agree with TRBD1. This sequence originates from a woman aged 50 to 60 in a cohort sampled during active COVID-19. Sequencing was done on a sample of peripheral blood. The CDR3 DNA sequence: TGTGCCAGCAGCTTAGGGGGCCTCTCTGGAAACACCATATATTTT. This encodes CASSLGGLSGNTIYF. The whole variable domain, remainder taken from reference TRBV5-6 and TRBJ1-3, is DAGVTQSPTHLIKTRGQQVTLRCSPKSGHDTVSWYQQALGQGPQFIFQYYEEEERQRGNFPDRFSGHQFPNYSSELNVNALLLGDSALYLCASSLGGLSGNTIYFGEGSWLTVV.